Below are 5 T cell receptor beta chains sequenced from a single sample in a study of Tregs in tolerant kidney transplant recipients. Recipients received nonmyeloablative bone marrow transplants from related graft donors, with transient mixed chimerism. Using immunoSEQ multiplex PCR, the repertoire was profiled, and TCRdb retains in-frame clones only, with some absent. The data show roughly 80,000 clones, 91% seen once. Sequenced material: CD4+ T cells from blood (PBMCs), taken 24 months after the transplant. The receptors were sampled from a human patient who received a combined kidney and bone marrow transplant. The graft donor may account for some of the T cells.

Comment on this clone: This CDR3 is also generated by other DNA sequences in the sample. The chain couples TRBV6-5 to TRBJ2-7; D is perhaps TRBD1 (5 bases). The CDR3 extends over 13 amino acids. V lost 2 bases and J lost 3, with 8 bases in between. CDR1 and CDR2 from the germline V gene are MNHEY and SVGAGI. The CDR3 loop reads CASSYNRNYEQYF. In nucleotides, the CDR3 is TGTGCCAGCAGTTACAACAGGAACTACGAGCAGTACTTC.

The chain links TRBV28 to TRBJ1-2; D is possibly TRBD1 (6 bases). The CDR3 sequence is 13 residues long. Germline V gene sequence: CDR1 MDHEN, CDR2 SYDVKM. V dropped 6 bases and J dropped 6 bases, with 14 bases sitting between them. The DNA of the CDR3 is TGTGCCAGCAGGTCTACAGGGTTAGATGGCTACACCTTC. Translated: CASRSTGLDGYTF.

J is TRBJ2-7 and V is TRBV7-7, with D hard to call. This CDR3 spans 11 amino acids. Germline CDR1 and CDR2: SSHAT and FNYEAQ (reference sequence). Trimming took 5 bases from V and 3 from J, leaving 5 bases between them. The CDR3 spells CASSTDYEQYF. Written as DNA, the CDR3 is TGTGCCAGCAGCACTGACTACGAGCAGTACTTC.

The chain uses TRBV7-9 and TRBJ1-2, with D hard to call. Trimming took 3 bases from V and 6 from J, leaving 8 bases between them. The CDR3 sequence is 12 residues long. Germline V gene data show CDR1 as SEHNR and CDR2 as FQNEAQ (reference sequence). CDR3: CASSFPRDGYTF. CDR3 nucleotides: TGTGCCAGCAGCTTTCCGAGGGATGGCTACACCTTC.

The chain combines TRBV4-3 with TRBJ1-1; D not certain. The germline gives CDR1 LGHNA, CDR2 YSLEER. The CDR3 runs to 16 residues. Trimming took 0 bases from V and 5 from J, leaving 16 bases between them. The CDR3 sequence is CASSQDPSSGGTEAFF. The DNA for the CDR3 is TGCGCCAGCAGCCAAGATCCAAGTTCAGGAGGGACTGAAGCTTTCTTT.